What follows describes a single T cell receptor beta chain. Its target is not known. TCR templates, about 10^5 per sample, were assayed. Measured with immunoSEQ multiplex PCR; TCRdb has only the in-frame clones, and not every one. The table lists about 80,000 clones, more than 85% of them singletons. Germline CDR1 SEHNR, CDR2 FQNEAQ (reference sequence). The CDR3 covers 16 residues. Trimming left V 3 bases short and J 0 bases short, with 12 bases between. These data belong to a study of siplizumab effects on memory and regulatory T cells. Study findings and constraints: Proliferating Tregs from siplizumab cultures lacked functional confirmation of suppression. The mean Treg-derived percentage of mappable alloreactive CD4+ clones was roughly 69% with siplizumab compared with about 28% in controls.

The sequence derives from a human donor in good health. This chain uses TRBV7-9 with TRBJ2-1; a weak D match, TRBD2 (6 bases). Sequencing used CD8+ T cells sorted from blood. This CDR3 is CASSLLASSSYNEQFF. As DNA, the CDR3 is TGTGCCAGCAGCTTGCTAGCGTCCAGCTCCTACAATGAGCAGTTCTTC.